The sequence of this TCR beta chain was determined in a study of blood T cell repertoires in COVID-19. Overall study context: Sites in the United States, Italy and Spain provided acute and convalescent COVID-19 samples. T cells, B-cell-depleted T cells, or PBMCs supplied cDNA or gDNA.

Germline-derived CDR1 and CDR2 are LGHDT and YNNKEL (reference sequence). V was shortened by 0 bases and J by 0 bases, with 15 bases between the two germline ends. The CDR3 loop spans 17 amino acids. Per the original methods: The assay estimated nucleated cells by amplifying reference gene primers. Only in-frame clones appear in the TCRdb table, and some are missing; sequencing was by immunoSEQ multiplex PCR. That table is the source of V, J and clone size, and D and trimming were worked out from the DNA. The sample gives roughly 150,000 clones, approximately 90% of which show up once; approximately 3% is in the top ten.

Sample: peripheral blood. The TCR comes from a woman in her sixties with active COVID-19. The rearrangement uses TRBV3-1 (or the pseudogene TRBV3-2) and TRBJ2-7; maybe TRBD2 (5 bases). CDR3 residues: CASSQEAERSSSYEQYF. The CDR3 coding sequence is TGTGCCAGCAGCCAAGAAGCTGAGCGGTCGAGCTCCTACGAGCAGTACTTC.